This TCR beta chain appears in the sequencing data of a study of follicular helper T cells after annual influenza vaccination. This clone showed up just once. Per the germline V gene, CDR1 is SGHTA and CDR2 is FQGNSA. The CDR3 extends over 14 amino acids. The germline V and J ends were trimmed by 5 bases and 6 bases, with 11 bases remaining between them. Sequenced by immunoSEQ multiplex PCR; TCRdb stores in-frame clones only, minus some. The sample contains about 2,700 clones, around 80% of which appear only once. The time point: 2014-2015 season, pre-vaccination. Between about 35 and 110 mL of blood was drawn per time point.

The receptor comes from an adult who received the influenza vaccine. Here the sequenced sample was CXCR5+ CD38- circulating T follicular helper cells from blood, taken on the day of influenza vaccination. Subset given: circulating Tfh, non-naive CD4+CXCR5+PD-1+ (ICOS+CD38+ or ICOS-CD38-). This chain uses TRBV7-2 with TRBJ1-6, with D perhaps matching TRBD1 (5 bases). CDR3 residues: CASSRDGFNSPLHF. CDR3 DNA: TGTGCCAGCAGCAGGGACGGTTTTAATTCACCCCTCCACTTT.